This TCR beta chain was retrieved from a study of T cell responses to AZD1222 COVID-19 vaccine. Germline CDR1 is MDHEN and CDR2 is SYDVKM. The V gene lost 1 base and the J gene lost 2 bases, with 8 bases spanning the gap. The CDR3 sequence is 14 residues long. TCRdb keeps only in-frame clones here, not all; method: immunoSEQ multiplex PCR. Of 120,000 or so clones in the sample, about 92% were seen once. The chain links TRBV28 to TRBJ2-5; perhaps TRBD2 as D (6 bases). The receptor was derived from an adult who received the AZD1222 COVID-19 vaccine. Sample: peripheral blood, taken 28 days after the second AZD1222 dose. CDR3 region: CASSLSGTQETQYF. CDR3 in DNA: TGTGCCAGCAGTTTATCCGGGACTCAAGAGACCCAGTACTTC.